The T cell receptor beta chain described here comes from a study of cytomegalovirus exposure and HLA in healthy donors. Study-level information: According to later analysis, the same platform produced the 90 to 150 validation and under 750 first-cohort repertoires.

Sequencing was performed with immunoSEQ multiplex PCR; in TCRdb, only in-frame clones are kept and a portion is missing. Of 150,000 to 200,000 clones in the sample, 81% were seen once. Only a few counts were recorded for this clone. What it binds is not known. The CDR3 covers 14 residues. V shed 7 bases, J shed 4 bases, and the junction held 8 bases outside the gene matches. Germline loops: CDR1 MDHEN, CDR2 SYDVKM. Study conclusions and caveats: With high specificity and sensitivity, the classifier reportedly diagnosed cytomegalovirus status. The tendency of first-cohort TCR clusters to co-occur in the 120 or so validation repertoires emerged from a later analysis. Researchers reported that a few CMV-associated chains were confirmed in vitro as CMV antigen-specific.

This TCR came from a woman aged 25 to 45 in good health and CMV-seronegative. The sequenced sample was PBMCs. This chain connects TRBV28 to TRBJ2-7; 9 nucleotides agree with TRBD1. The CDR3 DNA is TGTGCCAGCATAGGGGGACAGGGCTTTTACGAGCAGTACTTC. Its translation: CASIGGQGFYEQYF.